Presented here are 27 T cell receptor beta chains from one specimen sequenced in a study of breast tumors, draining lymph nodes, adjacent tissues (dated by TCRdb to the mid-2010s). Lymph node samples came from the axillary draining lymph nodes of breast cancer patients. The method behind the library was multiplex PCR. Data came from an Illumina HiSeq 2000. Using fastp trimming at Q25 and MiXCR clonotype assembly, TCRdb reanalyzed the public sequencing data and kept in-frame beta chains. Under each unique CDR3 protein, matching rows form one entry showing the most common genes and DNA. The sample table contains 200,000 to 250,000 distinct CDR3 sequences; only one count was recorded for nearly 35% of them. Clones ranked in the top ten supply 3% to 4.5% of the sample. Sequencing was done on a sample of axillary lymph node tissue. The receptors here all came from a female donor with breast cancer. Some clones in this sample may be carry-over from other donors' samples.

This rearrangement joins TRBV9 to TRBJ1-1; the D gene is possibly TRBD1 (6 bases). V was shortened by 5 bases and J by 6 bases, with 20 bases between the two germline ends. This CDR3 region has 15 residues. Germline loops: CDR1 SGDLS, CDR2 YYNGEE. For the CDR3, the DNA is TGTGCCAGCAGTCCAGTCCTGACAGGCCTCTCTGAAGCTTTCTTT. It specifies CASSPVLTGLSEAFF.

This clonotype was seen repeatedly, ten times or more. The J gene is TRBJ2-5, the V gene TRBV7-9; the D is unclear. The CDR3 loop spans 14 amino acids. V was shortened by 5 bases and J by 2 bases, with 12 bases between the two germline ends. CDR1 and CDR2 from the germline V gene are SEHNR and FQNEAQ (reference sequence). CDR3 amino acids: CASSLKLVQETQYF. The CDR3 coding sequence is TGTGCCAGCAGCCTGAAGTTGGTACAAGAGACCCAGTACTTC.

This chain links TRBV6-4 with TRBJ2-7, with D maybe TRBD2 (6 bases). The germline V gene has CDR1 MRHNA and CDR2 SNTAGT. The V end lost 6 bases, the J end lost 4 bases, and 16 bases lay between the germline ends. This CDR3 has 14 residues. CDR3 sequence: CASSRVRGGYEQYF. CDR3 DNA: TGTGCCAGCAGCCGGGTCCGGGGAGGTTACGAGCAGTACTTC.

This clonotype appeared many times. V usage is TRBV5-5 and J usage is TRBJ1-6; 9 nucleotides agree with TRBD1. The CDR3 is made up of 14 amino acids. Germline values: CDR1 SGHKS, CDR2 YYEKEE (reference sequence). V was pared by 2 bases and J by 12 bases, with 6 bases of the junction left unmatched. The chain's CDR3 is CASSFDRGYRPLHF. CDR3 nucleotide sequence: TGTGCCAGCAGCTTTGACAGGGGGTATAGACCCCTCCACTTT. The entire variable domain, with the rest obtained from reference TRBV5-5 and TRBJ1-6, is as follows: DAGVTQSPTHLIKTRGQQVTLRCSPISGHKSVSWYQQVLGQGPQFIFQYYEKEERGRGNFPDRFSARQFPNYSSELNVNALLLGDSALYLCASSFDRGYRPLHFGNGTRLTVT.

The sample holds a few counts of this clonotype. The chain recombines TRBV6-1 with TRBJ1-5, with D maybe TRBD1 (5 bases). The CDR3 has 17 amino acids. Germline CDR1 is MNHNS and CDR2 is SASEGT. Trimming stripped 0 bases from V and 6 bases from J, with 18 bases between. This chain's CDR3 is CASSEALVGRRGQPQHF. The CDR3 DNA follows: TGTGCCAGCAGTGAAGCGCTGGTGGGTAGGAGGGGTCAGCCCCAGCATTTT.

As regards this clonotype: With a much larger clone just one base away, this may be a read error. V gene TRBV19 combines with J gene TRBJ2-2; 8 bases are a match to TRBD2. CDR3 length equals 17 residues. CDR1 LNHDA and CDR2 SQIVND come from the germline V gene (reference sequence). The CDR3 sequence is CASSLLAGLTNTGELLF. The CDR3 coding sequence is TGTGCCAGTAGTCTTCTAGCGGGTCTAACGAACACCGGGGAGCTGCTTTTT.

This clonotype appeared many times. The rearrangement uses TRBV14 and TRBJ2-7, with 8 positions matching TRBD2. This CDR3 region has 19 residues. J was trimmed by 0 bases and V by 4 bases; bases with no gene match: 17. CDR1 is SGHDN, CDR2 FVKESK, per germline. The DNA for the CDR3 is TGTGCCAGCAGCCCCCGCCTAGCGGGTTCAGCCTCGAGCTCCTACGAGCAGTACTTC. It codes for CASSPRLAGSASSSYEQYF.

This clonotype was counted ten times or more. The chain employs TRBV7-9 and TRBJ2-7; D is possibly TRBD1 (6 bases). There are 13 residues in the CDR3. Germline CDR1 and CDR2: SEHNR and FQNEAQ (reference sequence). Trimming removed 4 bases at V and 3 bases at J, with 10 bases between. The DNA for the CDR3 is TGTGCCAGCAGCTCCGGACAGAGCTACGAGCAGTACTTC. The encoded protein is CASSSGQSYEQYF.

This clonotype appeared a single time. The V call is TRBV2, the J call TRBJ2-1; 7 bases line up with TRBD1. The CDR3 totals 12 residues. Germline V CDR1 and CDR2: SNHLY, FYNNEI. V shed 5 bases and J 8 bases; nucleotides not matched to a gene: 3. CDR3 DNA sequence: TGTGCCAGCAGTTCCGACAGGGATGAGCAGTTCTTC. It is translated as CASSSDRDEQFF.

This clonotype was found many times. The chain combines TRBV5-6 with TRBJ2-1; TRBD2 matches at 7 bases. V dropped 9 bases and J dropped 6; count of bases not matched to a gene: 12. The length of the CDR3 is 14 residues. Per the germline V gene, CDR1 is SGHDT and CDR2 is YYEEEE. The CDR3 coding sequence is TGTGCCACTTCGACCGGGACTATACTCAATGAGCAGTTCTTC. Translated, it gives CATSTGTILNEQFF.

This clonotype occurred many times. The chain combines TRBV7-3 with TRBJ2-1; 9 nucleotides match TRBD2. The CDR3 is made up of 15 amino acids. CDR1 is SGHTA, CDR2 FQGTGA, per germline. The V segment lost 2 bases and the J segment 2 bases; nucleotides outside the gene matches: 1. The DNA of the CDR3 is TGTGCCAGCAGCTTAGGCGGGAGGGCCTACAATGAGCAGTTCTTC. Translated: CASSLGGRAYNEQFF.

This clonotype was picked up many times. The rearrangement uses TRBV2 and TRBJ1-2; D not resolved. V gave up 3 bases and J gave up 0 bases, with 11 bases separating them. Looked up from germline, CDR1 is SNHLY and CDR2 is FYNNEI. This CDR3 is built from 15 residues. The chain's CDR3 is CASSDRQVTNYGYTF. The CDR3, as DNA: TGTGCCAGCAGTGATAGGCAGGTGACTAACTATGGCTACACCTTC.

Of note for this clonotype: A much larger clone sits a single nucleotide away, making a read error possible. This chain connects TRBV7-6 to TRBJ1-1; D might be TRBD1 (5 bases). The CDR3 is 13 residues long. The germline V gene has CDR1 SGHVS and CDR2 FNYEAQ. Trimming took 8 bases from V and 1 from J, leaving 11 bases between them. CDR3 sequence: CASGPRGNTEAFF. The CDR3 nucleotides read TGTGCCAGCGGCCCAAGGGGGAACACTGAAGCTTTCTTT.

The genes are TRBV7-2 and TRBJ2-4, with D possibly called TRBD1 or TRBD2 (5 bases each). CDR1 SGHTA and CDR2 FQGNSA come from the germline V gene. The V and J ends lost 2 bases and 12 bases respectively, with 8 bases between them. The CDR3 loop spans 11 amino acids. CDR3 in amino acids: CASSLRGNQYF. CDR3 nucleotides: TGTGCCAGCAGCTTACGGGGCAATCAGTACTTC.

A few counts support this clonotype. V usage is TRBV28 and J usage is TRBJ2-7; unclear D gene. The germline CDR1 and CDR2 sequences are MDHEN and SYDVKM. There are 13 residues in the CDR3. Trimming left V 5 bases short and J 0 bases short, with 8 bases between. CDR3 residues: CASSPPDSYEQYF. The CDR3, as DNA: TGTGCCAGCAGTCCCCCGGACTCCTACGAGCAGTACTTC.

V gene TRBV2 combines with J gene TRBJ2-7, with 8 positions matching TRBD1. Per germline, CDR1 SNHLY and CDR2 FYNNEI. The CDR3 consists of 14 residues. Trimming at V came to 8 bases and at J to 6 bases, leaving 12 bases not matched to a gene. CDR3 sequence (DNA): TGTGCCAGCGTGGGGGCAGGGGGCTATCCCGAGCAGTACTTC. Translating gives CASVGAGGYPEQYF.

This clonotype was seen repeatedly, ten times or more. The genes are TRBV24-1 and TRBJ1-5; 10 positions match TRBD1. The V and J ends lost 2 bases and 3 bases, in that order; junction bases with no gene match: 3. The CDR3 is 16 residues long. Germline CDR1 reads KGHDR; CDR2 reads SFDVKD. As DNA, the CDR3 is TGTGCCACCAGTGATTCGGGACAGGGGAACAATCAGCCCCAGCATTTT. Its translation: CATSDSGQGNNQPQHF.

This clonotype has a count of ten or more. The chain recombines TRBV20-1 with TRBJ2-7; D is perhaps TRBD2 (5 bases). Germline V lookup: CDR1 DFQATT, CDR2 SNEGSKA (reference sequence). The germline V and J ends were trimmed by 1 base and 4 bases, with 14 bases remaining between them. The CDR3 has 14 residues. The CDR3 region has the DNA TGCAGTGCTAGAGCCCTGGGCCGGGGATACGAGCAGTACTTC. It translates to CSARALGRGYEQYF.

The chain links TRBV16 to TRBJ1-6; D is uncertain. There are 15 residues in the CDR3. The ends were cut back, 2 bases at V and 8 bases at J, with 13 bases in the middle. CDR1 and CDR2 from the germline V gene are KGHSY and FQNENV. The CDR3 loop is CASSQRGRVDSPLHF. CDR3 coding DNA: TGTGCCAGCAGCCAAAGAGGGCGGGTGGATTCACCCCTCCACTTT.

For this clonotype: A read error may be the cause here, since a much bigger clone is one base away. The chain combines TRBV20-1 with TRBJ1-4; D call uncertain. This CDR3 contains 13 residues. Germline loops: CDR1 DFQATT, CDR2 SNEGSKA (reference sequence). This CDR3 reads CSARRPNSETLFF. The CDR3 nucleotides are TGCAGTGCTAGACGTCCCAATAGTGAAACACTGTTTTTT.

This clonotype was counted many times. The rearrangement uses TRBV10-2 and TRBJ2-3, with D tentatively TRBD2 (5 bases). The CDR3 contains 14 residues. Per germline, CDR1 WSHSY and CDR2 SAAADI. The V end was cut by 4 bases, the J end by 6 bases, with 14 bases between. The CDR3 loop reads CASSVSKLGDTQYF. CDR3 DNA sequence: TGCGCCAGCAGTGTTAGTAAACTAGGGGATACGCAGTATTTT.

This clonotype appeared a few times. The rearrangement links TRBV20-1 to TRBJ1-5; 8 positions agree with TRBD1. Trimming removed 3 bases from V and 7 bases from J; junction bases left unmatched: 11. Germline V gene lookup returns CDR1 DFQATT and CDR2 SNEGSKA (reference sequence). The CDR3 runs 15 residues. CDR3 residues: CSASTRSGGTQPQHF. The CDR3 DNA is TGCAGTGCTAGCACCCGGTCAGGGGGCACCCAGCCCCAGCATTTT.

This clonotype was seen many times. This chain joins TRBV6-1 and TRBJ1-5; D might be TRBD1 (6 bases). The germline V gene has CDR1 MNHNS and CDR2 SASEGT. The CDR3 is 14 amino acids. V gave up 10 bases and J gave up 3 bases, with 16 bases separating them. DNA of the CDR3: TGTGCCACCAGGCGGACAGACCTCAATCAGCCCCAGCATTTT. This sequence encodes CATRRTDLNQPQHF.

The chain uses TRBV2 and TRBJ1-5; 8 bases match TRBD1. The CDR3 runs 16 residues. Germline loops: CDR1 SNHLY, CDR2 FYNNEI. J gave up 5 bases and V 7 bases, and 13 bases lay outside the gene matches. The CDR3: CASNEGQVGIDQPQHF. CDR3 sequence (DNA): TGTGCCAGCAACGAGGGACAGGTGGGCATCGATCAGCCCCAGCATTTT.

V usage is TRBV7-2 and J usage is TRBJ1-5; a weak D match, TRBD1 (5 bases). Per the germline V gene, CDR1 is SGHTA and CDR2 is FQGNSA. Between the trimmed V and J ends, which lost 6 bases and 6 bases, there was a span of 12 bases. The CDR3 is 13 amino acids. The CDR3 loop reads CASSLLGPQPQHF. CDR3 bases: TGTGCCAGCAGTTTACTGGGGCCTCAGCCCCAGCATTTT.

Ten or more counts support this clonotype. This chain joins TRBV20-1 and TRBJ2-5, with D possibly being TRBD2 (6 bases). The germline V gene has CDR1 DFQATT and CDR2 SNEGSKA (reference sequence). The CDR3 has 13 residues. Trimming pared 1 base from V and 5 bases from J, leaving 11 bases between. DNA for the CDR3: TGCAGTGCTAGAGCTCTCCGGGGGGAGACCCAGTACTTC. Encoded protein: CSARALRGETQYF.

This clonotype has ten or more counts. V and J are TRBV12-3 or TRBV12-4 and TRBJ2-1; 12 bases match TRBD2. Trimming cost V 3 bases and J 8 bases; bases outside gene matches: 2. The CDR3 has 14 amino acids. CDR3 nucleotide sequence: TGTGCCAGCAGTTTTCTAGCGGGAGGGGATGAGCAGTTCTTC. Its protein is CASSFLAGGDEQFF.